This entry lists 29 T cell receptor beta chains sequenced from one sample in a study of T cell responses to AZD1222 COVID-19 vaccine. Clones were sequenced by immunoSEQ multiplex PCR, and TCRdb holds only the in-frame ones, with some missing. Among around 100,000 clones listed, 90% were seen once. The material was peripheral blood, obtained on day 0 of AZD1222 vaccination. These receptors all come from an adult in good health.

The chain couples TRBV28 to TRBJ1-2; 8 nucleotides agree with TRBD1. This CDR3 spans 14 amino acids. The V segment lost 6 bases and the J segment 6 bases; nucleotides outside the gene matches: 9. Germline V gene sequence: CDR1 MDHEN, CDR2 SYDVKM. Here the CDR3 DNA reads TGTGCCAGCAGGACAGGGGACCCCGGTGATGGCTACACCTTC. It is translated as CASRTGDPGDGYTF.

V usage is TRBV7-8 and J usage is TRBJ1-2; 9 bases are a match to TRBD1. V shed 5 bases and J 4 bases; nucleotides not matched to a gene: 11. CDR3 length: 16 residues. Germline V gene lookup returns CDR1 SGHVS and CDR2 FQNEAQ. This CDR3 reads CASSPDGTGSAYGYTF. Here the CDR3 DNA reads TGTGCCAGCAGCCCTGACGGGACAGGGAGTGCCTATGGCTACACCTTC. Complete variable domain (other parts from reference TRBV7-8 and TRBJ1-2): GAGVSQSPRYKVAKRGQDVALRCDPISGHVSLFWYQQALGQGPEFLTYFQNEAQLDKSGLPSDRFFAERPEGSVSTLKIQRTQQEDSAVYLCASSPDGTGSAYGYTFGSGTRLTVV.

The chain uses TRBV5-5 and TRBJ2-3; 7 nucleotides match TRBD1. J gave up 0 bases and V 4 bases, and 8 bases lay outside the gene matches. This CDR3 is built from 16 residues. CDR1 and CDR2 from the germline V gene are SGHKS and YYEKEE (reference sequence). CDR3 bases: TGTGCCAGCAGCGGCACAGGGGCGACGAGCACAGATACGCAGTATTTT. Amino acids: CASSGTGATSTDTQYF.

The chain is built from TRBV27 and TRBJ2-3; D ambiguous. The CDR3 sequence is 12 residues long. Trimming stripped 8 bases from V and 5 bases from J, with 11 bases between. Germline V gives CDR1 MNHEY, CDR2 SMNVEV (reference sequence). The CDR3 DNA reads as TGTGCCAGCCGGGCCATTAAAGATACGCAGTATTTT. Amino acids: CASRAIKDTQYF.

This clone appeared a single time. CDR3 DNA: TGCGCCAGCAGCGCCTTCGTGGGGGACAATGAGCAGTTCTTC. Its translation: CASSAFVGDNEQFF. The chain carries TRBV5-1 and TRBJ2-1; D possibly uses TRBD1 or TRBD2 (5 bases each). Trimming shortened V by 4 bases and J by 5 bases, and 13 bases separated the two germline ends. Germline loops: CDR1 SGHRS, CDR2 YFSETQ. CDR3 length: 14 amino acids.

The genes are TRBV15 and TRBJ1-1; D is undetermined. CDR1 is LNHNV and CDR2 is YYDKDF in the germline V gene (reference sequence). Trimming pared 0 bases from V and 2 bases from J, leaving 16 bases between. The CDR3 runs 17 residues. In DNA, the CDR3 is TGTGCCACCAGCAGAGATCGATGGCGGGGTCGAAACACTGAAGCTTTCTTT. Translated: CATSRDRWRGRNTEAFF.

The CDR3 sequence is CASSSKLEAGLNTEAFF. CDR3 nucleotide sequence: TGTGCCAGCAGCTCAAAGCTGGAGGCAGGCCTGAACACTGAAGCTTTCTTT. The chain uses TRBV7-8 and TRBJ1-1; D unclear. CDR1 SGHVS and CDR2 FQNEAQ come from the germline V gene. V lost 4 bases and J lost 0, with 18 bases in between. This CDR3 is 17 amino acids long. Complete variable domain (other parts from reference TRBV7-8 and TRBJ1-1): GAGVSQSPRYKVAKRGQDVALRCDPISGHVSLFWYQQALGQGPEFLTYFQNEAQLDKSGLPSDRFFAERPEGSVSTLKIQRTQQEDSAVYLCASSSKLEAGLNTEAFFGQGTRLTVV.

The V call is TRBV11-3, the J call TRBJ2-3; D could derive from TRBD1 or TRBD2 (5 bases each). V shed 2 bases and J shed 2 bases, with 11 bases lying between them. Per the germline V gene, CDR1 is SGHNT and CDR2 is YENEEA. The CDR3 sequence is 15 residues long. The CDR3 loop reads CASSLQGRNTDTQYF. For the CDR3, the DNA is TGTGCCAGCAGCTTACAGGGACGCAACACAGATACGCAGTATTTT.

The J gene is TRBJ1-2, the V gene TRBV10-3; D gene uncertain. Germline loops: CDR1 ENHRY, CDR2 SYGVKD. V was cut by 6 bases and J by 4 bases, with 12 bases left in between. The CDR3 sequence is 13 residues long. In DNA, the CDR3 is TGTGCCATCAGCGCGGCGGAGGGCTATGGCTACACCTTC. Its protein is CAISAAEGYGYTF.

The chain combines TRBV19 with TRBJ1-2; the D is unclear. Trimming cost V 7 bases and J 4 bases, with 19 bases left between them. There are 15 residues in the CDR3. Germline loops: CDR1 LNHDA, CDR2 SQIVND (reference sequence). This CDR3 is CASTHSPGSFYGYTF. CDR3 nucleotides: TGTGCCAGTACCCATTCCCCGGGGAGTTTCTATGGCTACACCTTC.

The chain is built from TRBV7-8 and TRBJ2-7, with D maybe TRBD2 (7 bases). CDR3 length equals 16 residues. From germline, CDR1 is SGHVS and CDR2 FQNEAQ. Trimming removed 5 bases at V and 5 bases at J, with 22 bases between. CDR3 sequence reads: CASSPPDGGLLHEQYF. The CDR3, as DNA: TGTGCCAGCAGCCCCCCGGACGGGGGGCTCTTACACGAGCAGTACTTC.

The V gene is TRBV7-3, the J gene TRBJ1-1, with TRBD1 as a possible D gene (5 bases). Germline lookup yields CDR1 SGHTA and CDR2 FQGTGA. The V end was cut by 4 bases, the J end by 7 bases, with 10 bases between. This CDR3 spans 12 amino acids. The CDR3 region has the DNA TGTGCCAGCAGCTCCCCTGGGGGTGAAGCTTTCTTT. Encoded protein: CASSSPGGEAFF.

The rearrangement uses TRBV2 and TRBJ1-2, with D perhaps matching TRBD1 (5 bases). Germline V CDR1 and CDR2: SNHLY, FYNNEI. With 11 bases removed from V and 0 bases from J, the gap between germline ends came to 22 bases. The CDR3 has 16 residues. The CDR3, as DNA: TGTGCCGCCGTCGGGACTCACTACAGCCCTAACTATGGCTACACCTTC. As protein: CAAVGTHYSPNYGYTF.

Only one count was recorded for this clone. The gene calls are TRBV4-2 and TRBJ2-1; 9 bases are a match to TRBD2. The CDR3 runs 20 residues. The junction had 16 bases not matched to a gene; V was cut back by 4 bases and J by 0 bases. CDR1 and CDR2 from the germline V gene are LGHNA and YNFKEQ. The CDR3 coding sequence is TGTGCCAGCAGCCTCGTGGGAGAGAGCGGGGGGCTAAGCTCCTACAATGAGCAGTTCTTC. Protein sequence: CASSLVGESGGLSSYNEQFF.

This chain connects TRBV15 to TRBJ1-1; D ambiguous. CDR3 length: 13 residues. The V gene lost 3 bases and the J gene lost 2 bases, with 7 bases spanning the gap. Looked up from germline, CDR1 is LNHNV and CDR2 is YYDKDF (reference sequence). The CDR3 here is CATSRVANTEAFF. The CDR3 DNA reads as TGTGCCACCAGCAGGGTGGCCAACACTGAAGCTTTCTTT.

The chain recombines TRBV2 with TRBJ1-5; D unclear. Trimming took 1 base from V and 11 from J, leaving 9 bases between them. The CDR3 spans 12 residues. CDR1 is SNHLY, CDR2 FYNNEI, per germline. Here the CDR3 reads CASSEGELTQHF. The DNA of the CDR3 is TGTGCCAGCAGTGAAGGGGAGTTAACCCAGCATTTT.

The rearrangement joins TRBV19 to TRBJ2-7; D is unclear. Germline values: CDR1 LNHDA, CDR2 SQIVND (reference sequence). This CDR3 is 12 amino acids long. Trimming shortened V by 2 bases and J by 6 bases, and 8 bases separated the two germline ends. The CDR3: CASSIPAGEQYF. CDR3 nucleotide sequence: TGTGCCAGTAGTATACCAGCTGGCGAGCAGTACTTC. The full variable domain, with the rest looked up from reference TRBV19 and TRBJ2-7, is DGGITQSPKYLFRKEGQNVTLSCEQNLNHDAMYWYRQDPGQGLRLIYYSQIVNDFQKGDIAEGYSVSREKKESFPLTVTSAQKNPTAFYLCASSIPAGEQYFGPGTRLTVT.

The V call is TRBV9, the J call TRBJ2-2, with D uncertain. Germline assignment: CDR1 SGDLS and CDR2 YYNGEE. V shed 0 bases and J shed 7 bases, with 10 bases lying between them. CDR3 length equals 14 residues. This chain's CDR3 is CASSVAMAVGELFF. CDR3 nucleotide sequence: TGTGCCAGCAGCGTAGCCATGGCGGTCGGGGAGCTGTTTTTT.

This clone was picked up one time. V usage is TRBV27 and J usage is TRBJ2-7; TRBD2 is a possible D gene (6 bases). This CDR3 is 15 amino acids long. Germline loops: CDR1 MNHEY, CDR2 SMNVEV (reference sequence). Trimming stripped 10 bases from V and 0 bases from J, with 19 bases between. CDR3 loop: CATSKEGVDSYEQYF. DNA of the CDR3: TGTGCCACCAGCAAGGAGGGTGTTGACTCCTACGAGCAGTACTTC.

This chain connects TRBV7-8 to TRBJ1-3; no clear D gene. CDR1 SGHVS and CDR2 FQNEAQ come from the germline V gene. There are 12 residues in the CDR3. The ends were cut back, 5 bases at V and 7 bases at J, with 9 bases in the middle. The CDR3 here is CASSATPNTIYF. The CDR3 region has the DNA TGTGCCAGCAGCGCAACCCCCAACACCATATATTTT.

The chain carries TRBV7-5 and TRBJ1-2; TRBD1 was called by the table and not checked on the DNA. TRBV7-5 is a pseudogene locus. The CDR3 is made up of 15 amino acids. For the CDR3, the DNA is TGTGTCAGAAGCTTAGTTCGCCAGGTTGACTATGGCTACACCTTC. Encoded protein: CVRSLVRQVDYGYTF.

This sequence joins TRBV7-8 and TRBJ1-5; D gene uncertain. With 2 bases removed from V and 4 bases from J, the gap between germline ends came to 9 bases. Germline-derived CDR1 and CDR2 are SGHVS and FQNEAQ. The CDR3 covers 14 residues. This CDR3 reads CASSLFEGNQPQHF. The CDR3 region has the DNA TGTGCCAGCAGCTTATTTGAGGGAAATCAGCCCCAGCATTTT.

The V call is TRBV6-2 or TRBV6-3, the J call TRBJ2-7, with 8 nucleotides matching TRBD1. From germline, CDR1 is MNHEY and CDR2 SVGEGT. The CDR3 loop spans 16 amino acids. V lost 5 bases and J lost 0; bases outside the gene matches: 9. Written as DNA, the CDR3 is TGTGCCAGCAGTCGACGGACAGGGACAAGCTCCTACGAGCAGTACTTC. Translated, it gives CASSRRTGTSSYEQYF.

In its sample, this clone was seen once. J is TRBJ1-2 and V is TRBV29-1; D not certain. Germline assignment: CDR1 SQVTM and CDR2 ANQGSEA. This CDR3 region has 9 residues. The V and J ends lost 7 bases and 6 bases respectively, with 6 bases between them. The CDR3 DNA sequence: TGCAGCGCCGACGATGGCTACACCTTC. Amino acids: CSADDGYTF.

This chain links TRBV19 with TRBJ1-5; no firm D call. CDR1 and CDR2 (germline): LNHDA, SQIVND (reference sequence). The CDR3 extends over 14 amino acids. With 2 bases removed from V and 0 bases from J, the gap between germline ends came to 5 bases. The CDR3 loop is CASSIRVSNQPQHF. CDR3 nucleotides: TGTGCCAGTAGTATAAGGGTTAGCAATCAGCCCCAGCATTTT.

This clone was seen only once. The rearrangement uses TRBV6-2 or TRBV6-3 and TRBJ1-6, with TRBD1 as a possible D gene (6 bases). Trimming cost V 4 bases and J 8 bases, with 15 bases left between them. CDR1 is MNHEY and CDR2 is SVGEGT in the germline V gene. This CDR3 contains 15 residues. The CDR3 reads CASSSRWQGYSPLHF. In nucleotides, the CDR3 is TGTGCCAGCAGTTCCCGTTGGCAGGGGTATTCACCCCTCCACTTT.

The CDR3 DNA reads as TGTGCCAGCAGTTTCCGGTCAACTAGCACAGATACGCAGTATTTT. Amino acid sequence: CASSFRSTSTDTQYF. This rearrangement joins TRBV28 to TRBJ2-3; no clear D gene. Germline V gives CDR1 MDHEN, CDR2 SYDVKM. CDR3 size: 15 residues. Deletions cut 3 bases from V and 0 bases from J, with 10 bases between.

The CDR3 spells CASSEQGSGNTEAFF. CDR3 in DNA: TGTGCCAGCAGTGAACAGGGCTCGGGGAACACTGAAGCTTTCTTT. The genes are TRBV6-1 and TRBJ1-1, with D possibly TRBD1 on 5 matching bases. Trimming shortened V by 2 bases and J by 1 base, and 11 bases separated the two germline ends. The CDR3 contains 15 residues. The germline CDR1 and CDR2 sequences are MNHNS and SASEGT.

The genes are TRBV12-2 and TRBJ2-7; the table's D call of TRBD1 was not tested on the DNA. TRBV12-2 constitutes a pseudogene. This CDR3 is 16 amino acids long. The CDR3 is CASRLDDRGHSYEQYF. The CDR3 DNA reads TGTGCAAGTCGCCTTGACGACAGGGGGCATTCCTACGAGCAGTACTTC.